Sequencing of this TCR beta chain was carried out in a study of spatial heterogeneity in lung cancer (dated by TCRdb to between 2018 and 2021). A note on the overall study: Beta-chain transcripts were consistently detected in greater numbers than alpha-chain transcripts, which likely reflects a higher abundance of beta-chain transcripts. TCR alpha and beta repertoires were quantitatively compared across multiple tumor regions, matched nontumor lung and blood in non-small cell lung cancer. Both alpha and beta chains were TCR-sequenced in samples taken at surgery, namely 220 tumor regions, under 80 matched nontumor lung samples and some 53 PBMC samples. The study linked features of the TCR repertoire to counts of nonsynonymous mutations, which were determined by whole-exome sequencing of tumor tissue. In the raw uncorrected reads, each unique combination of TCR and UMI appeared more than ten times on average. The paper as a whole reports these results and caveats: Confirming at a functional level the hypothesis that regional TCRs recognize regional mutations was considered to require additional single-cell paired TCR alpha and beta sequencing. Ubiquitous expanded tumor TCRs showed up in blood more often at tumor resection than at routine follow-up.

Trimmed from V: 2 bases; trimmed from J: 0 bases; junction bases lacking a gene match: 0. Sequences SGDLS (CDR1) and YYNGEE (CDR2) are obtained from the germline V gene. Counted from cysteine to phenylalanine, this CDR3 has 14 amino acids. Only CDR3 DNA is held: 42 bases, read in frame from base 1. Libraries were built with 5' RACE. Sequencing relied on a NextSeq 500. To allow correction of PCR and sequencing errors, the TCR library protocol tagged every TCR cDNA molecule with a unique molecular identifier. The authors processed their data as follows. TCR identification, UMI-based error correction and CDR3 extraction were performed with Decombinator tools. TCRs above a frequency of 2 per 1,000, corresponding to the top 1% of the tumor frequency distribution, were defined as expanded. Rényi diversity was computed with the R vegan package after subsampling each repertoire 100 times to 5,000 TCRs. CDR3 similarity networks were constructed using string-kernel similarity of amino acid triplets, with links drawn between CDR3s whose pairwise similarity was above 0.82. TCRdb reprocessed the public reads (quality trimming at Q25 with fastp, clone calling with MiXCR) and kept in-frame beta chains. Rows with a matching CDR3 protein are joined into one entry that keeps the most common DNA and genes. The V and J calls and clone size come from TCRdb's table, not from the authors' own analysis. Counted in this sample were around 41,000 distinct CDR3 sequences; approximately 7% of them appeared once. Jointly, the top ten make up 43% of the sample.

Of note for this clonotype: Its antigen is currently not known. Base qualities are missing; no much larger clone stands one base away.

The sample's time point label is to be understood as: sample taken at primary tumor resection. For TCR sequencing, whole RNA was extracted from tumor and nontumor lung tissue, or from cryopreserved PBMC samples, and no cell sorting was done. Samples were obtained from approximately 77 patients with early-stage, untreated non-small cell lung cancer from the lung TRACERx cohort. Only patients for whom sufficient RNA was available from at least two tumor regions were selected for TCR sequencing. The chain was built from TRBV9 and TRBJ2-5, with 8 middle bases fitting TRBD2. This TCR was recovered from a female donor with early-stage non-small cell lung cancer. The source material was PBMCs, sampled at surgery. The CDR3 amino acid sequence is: CASSVTSDQETQYF. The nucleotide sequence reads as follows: TGTGCCAGCAGCGTGACTAGCGACCAAGAGACCCAGTACTTC.